Below, 21 T cell receptor beta chains from the same sample are listed, as sequenced in a study of blood T cell repertoires in COVID-19. Generated by immunoSEQ multiplex PCR, the TCRdb table keeps only in-frame clones and is missing some. The sample shows 250,000 or so clones, under 90% of them seen only once. Sequenced sample: peripheral blood. These receptors all stem from a man aged 55 to 70 with acute or convalescent COVID-19.

This clone has just one count. V usage is TRBV2 and J usage is TRBJ2-1; D is unresolved. The ends were cut back, 7 bases at V and 6 bases at J, with 13 bases in the middle. The CDR3 has 13 residues. The germline CDR1 and CDR2 sequences are SNHLY and FYNNEI. CDR3 loop: CASNSGPTNEQFF. In DNA, the CDR3 is TGTGCCAGCAACTCGGGTCCGACCAATGAGCAGTTCTTC. The whole variable domain, remainder taken from reference TRBV2 and TRBJ2-1, is EPEVTQTPSHQVTQMGQEVILRCVPISNHLYFYWYRQILGQKVEFLVSFYNNEISEKSEIFDDQFSVERPDGSNFTLKIRSTKLEDSAMYFCASNSGPTNEQFFGPGTRLTVL.

CDR3 residues: CASSLGLAGGLQETQYF. CDR3 coding DNA: TGTGCCAGCAGCTTGGGACTAGCGGGGGGCCTACAAGAGACCCAGTACTTC. The rearrangement links TRBV5-4 to TRBJ2-5; 13 nucleotides line up with TRBD2. Germline V lookup: CDR1 SGHNT, CDR2 YYREEE (reference sequence). The CDR3 totals 17 residues. With 0 bases clipped from V and 2 bases from J, the junction kept 4 bases outside the gene matches.

The chain joins TRBV9 to TRBJ2-1; tentatively, D is TRBD2 (6 bases). Germline CDR1 and CDR2: SGDLS and YYNGEE. Between the trimmed V and J ends, which lost 0 bases and 6 bases, there was a span of 13 bases. The CDR3 has 15 residues. In DNA, the CDR3 is TGTGCCAGCAGCGTAGCGGGGGTGATGAGCAATGAGCAGTTCTTC. Residues: CASSVAGVMSNEQFF. The full variable domain, rest sourced from reference TRBV9 and TRBJ2-1, is DSGVTQTPKHLITATGQRVTLRCSPRSGDLSVYWYQQSLDQGLQFLIQYYNGEERAKGNILERFSAQQFPDLHSELNLSSLELGDSALYFCASSVAGVMSNEQFFGPGTRLTVL.

This chain joins TRBV2 and TRBJ1-1; 7 nucleotides agree with TRBD1. V trimming: 6 bases; J trimming: 1 base; junction bases outside the gene matches: 8. Germline V gene data show CDR1 as SNHLY and CDR2 as FYNNEI. The CDR3 sequence is 15 residues long. CDR3 sequence (DNA): TGTGCCAGCAGAGGGGACAGTATACCGAACACTGAAGCTTTCTTT. Its translation is CASRGDSIPNTEAFF. The full variable domain, completed using reference TRBV2 and TRBJ1-1, is EPEVTQTPSHQVTQMGQEVILRCVPISNHLYFYWYRQILGQKVEFLVSFYNNEISEKSEIFDDQFSVERPDGSNFTLKIRSTKLEDSAMYFCASRGDSIPNTEAFFGQGTRLTVV.

This clone was recorded once. V is TRBV2 and J is TRBJ1-6; D is unclear. Germline V gene lookup returns CDR1 SNHLY and CDR2 FYNNEI. The CDR3 has 13 residues. The V gene lost 4 bases and the J gene lost 8 bases, with 9 bases spanning the gap. CDR3 region: CASSVTVDSPLHF. CDR3 nucleotide sequence: TGTGCCAGCAGTGTAACAGTGGATTCACCCCTCCACTTT.

The J gene is TRBJ2-7, the V gene TRBV7-2, with 9 bases lining up with TRBD1. Per the germline V gene, CDR1 is SGHTA and CDR2 is FQGNSA. The CDR3 covers 14 residues. V lost 1 base to trimming and J lost 2 bases; unmatched junction nucleotides: 0. CDR3 coding DNA: TGTGCCAGCAGCTTAGACAGGGGGCCCTACGAGCAGTACTTC. Translating it yields CASSLDRGPYEQYF.

The rearrangement links TRBV30 to TRBJ1-4; 8 bases are a match to TRBD1. Germline values: CDR1 GTSNPN, CDR2 SVGIG (reference sequence). V trimming: 3 bases; J trimming: 5 bases; junction bases outside the gene matches: 11. This CDR3 has 16 amino acids. The CDR3, as DNA: TGTGCCTGGAGGGCTAGGACAGGGCCGACGAATGAAAAACTGTTTTTT. This translates into CAWRARTGPTNEKLFF.

The V and J genes are TRBV12-5 and TRBJ1-3; 9 bases map to TRBD1. This CDR3 has 16 amino acids. Germline CDR1 and CDR2: LGHNT and FRNRAP. Unmatched junction bases numbered 12, after V lost 5 bases and J lost 7 bases. The CDR3 DNA reads as TGTGCTAGTGGTATCCCGGGACAGGGACCAACGAACACCATATATTTT. Translating gives CASGIPGQGPTNTIYF.

The chain joins TRBV25-1 to TRBJ2-7; 7 bases align to TRBD2. The length of the CDR3 is 16 residues. V shed 3 bases, J shed 2 bases, and the junction held 10 bases outside the gene matches. CDR1 MGHDK and CDR2 SYGVNS come from the germline V gene. The CDR3 region is CASSEPGTAGAYEQYF. The CDR3 nucleotides are TGTGCCAGCAGTGAGCCGGGGACGGCGGGAGCCTACGAGCAGTACTTC.

The chain is built from TRBV30 and TRBJ2-1; D gene ambiguous. CDR1 and CDR2 (germline): GTSNPN, SVGIG (reference sequence). CDR3 length equals 13 residues. Trimming took 2 bases from V and 5 from J, leaving 10 bases between them. The CDR3 coding sequence is TGTGCCTGGAGTTTAAACGGAGACAATGAGCAGTTCTTC. This encodes CAWSLNGDNEQFF.

The chain recombines TRBV27 with TRBJ2-2, with 10 positions matching TRBD1. Unmatched junction bases numbered 9, after V lost 5 bases and J lost 0 bases. Germline V CDR1 and CDR2: MNHEY, SMNVEV (reference sequence). The CDR3 totals 18 residues. CDR3 sequence (DNA): TGTGCCAGCAGTATGCGGACAGGGGGGACGGCGAACACCGGGGAGCTGTTTTTT. Its translation is CASSMRTGGTANTGELFF.

About this clone: At the DNA level, this CDR3 is encoded by other sequences in the same sample as well. The gene calls are TRBV9 and TRBJ2-5; TRBD2 matches 10 bases. The CDR3 covers 16 residues. J was trimmed by 2 bases and V by 2 bases; bases with no gene match: 6. Germline V CDR1 and CDR2: SGDLS, YYNGEE. CDR3 in amino acids: CASSVASGSFQETQYF. CDR3 DNA: TGTGCCAGCAGCGTCGCTAGCGGGAGCTTTCAAGAGACCCAGTACTTC.

The rearrangement links TRBV6-5 to TRBJ2-7, with D hard to call. This CDR3 spans 11 amino acids. Per the germline V gene, CDR1 is MNHEY and CDR2 is SVGAGI. Trimming took 2 bases from V and 7 from J, leaving 6 bases between them. DNA for the CDR3: TGTGCCAGCAGTTACCTAGAGGAGCAGTACTTC. Amino acids: CASSYLEEQYF.

The V and J genes are TRBV9 and TRBJ2-3, with 8 bases aligning to TRBD1. The J segment lost 3 bases and the V segment lost 4 bases, leaving 7 bases of the junction unmatched. CDR3 length: 15 amino acids. Germline V gives CDR1 SGDLS, CDR2 YYNGEE. The CDR3 DNA is TGTGCCAGCAGCCAACGGACAGGGTATACAGATACGCAGTATTTT. Its translation: CASSQRTGYTDTQYF.

This clone showed up just once. V is TRBV10-1 and J is TRBJ1-4; D remains unclear. The germline V and J ends were trimmed by 10 bases and 0 bases, with 12 bases remaining between them. CDR1 and CDR2 from the germline V gene are WNHNN and SYGVQD (reference sequence). The CDR3 consists of 14 residues. This CDR3 is CANTFQATNEKLFF. The CDR3 bases are TGCGCCAATACCTTCCAGGCAACTAATGAAAAACTGTTTTTT.

The chain joins TRBV5-1 to TRBJ2-1, with 8 positions matching TRBD1. V gave up 0 bases and J gave up 4 bases; unmatched junction bases: 6. This CDR3 contains 16 residues. CDR1 and CDR2 from the germline V gene are SGHRS and YFSETQ. CDR3: CASSLVWDRRYNEQFF. CDR3 DNA sequence: TGCGCCAGCAGCTTGGTTTGGGACAGGCGGTACAATGAGCAGTTCTTC.

This clone was recorded only once. The chain employs TRBV19 and TRBJ2-2; D unclear. Trimming pared 1 base from V and 6 bases from J, leaving 9 bases between. The CDR3 is 14 residues long. Germline CDR1 and CDR2: LNHDA and SQIVND (reference sequence). The CDR3 DNA is TGTGCCAGTAGTATAGCACCTAGATCCGGGGAGCTGTTTTTT. Residues: CASSIAPRSGELFF.

The gene calls are TRBV27 and TRBJ2-5, with D uncertain. Trimming left V 2 bases short and J 6 bases short, with 13 bases between. This CDR3 region has 14 residues. CDR1 and CDR2 from the germline V gene are MNHEY and SMNVEV (reference sequence). The DNA for the CDR3 is TGTGCCAGCAGTTTAAGTCCACTAAGCAAGACCCAGTACTTC. Its protein is CASSLSPLSKTQYF.

The chain has TRBV14 and TRBJ2-1; a weak D match, TRBD2 (6 bases). The CDR3 spans 16 residues. The V gene lost 4 bases and the J gene lost 4 bases, with 17 bases spanning the gap. Germline V gene lookup returns CDR1 SGHDN and CDR2 FVKESK. The CDR3 DNA is TGTGCCAGCAGCCGCGGACCGGGACTGGGGTACAATGAGCAGTTCTTC. Translating it yields CASSRGPGLGYNEQFF. Complete variable domain (other parts from reference TRBV14 and TRBJ2-1): EAGVTQFPSHSVIEKGQTVTLRCDPISGHDNLYWYRRVMGKEIKFLLHFVKESKQDESGMPNNRFLAERTGGTYSTLKVQPAELEDSGVYFCASSRGPGLGYNEQFFGPGTRLTVL.

This rearrangement joins TRBV19 to TRBJ1-5; the match to TRBD1 covers 7 bases. The ends lost 6 bases at V and 2 bases at J; junction bases unmatched: 10. There are 16 residues in the CDR3. Germline V gives CDR1 LNHDA, CDR2 SQIVND (reference sequence). CDR3 loop: CASRTGQVGGNQPQHF. As DNA, the CDR3 is TGTGCCAGTAGGACAGGACAGGTCGGCGGCAATCAGCCCCAGCATTTT.

This clone was detected once. The rearrangement links TRBV28 to TRBJ2-2; 7 positions agree with TRBD1. Trimming at V came to 6 bases and at J to 4 bases, leaving 11 bases not matched to a gene. The CDR3 contains 16 residues. Germline V lookup: CDR1 MDHEN, CDR2 SYDVKM. The CDR3 region has the DNA TGTGCCAGCAGCCTCCTTCGGGCAGGGGGCACCGGGGAGCTGTTTTTT. Residues: CASSLLRAGGTGELFF.